One and the same sample provided the 28 T cell receptor beta chains below, sequenced in a study of T cells expressing NK-cell markers. One entry per CDR3 protein, without DNA, is what TCRdb gives after re-calling the 5' RACE reads. This table lists about 260,000 distinct CDR3 sequences. The sample comprised blood T cells: a sorted CD56 or NKG2C T cell subset, CD4+ or CD8+ T cells, or bulk PBMC T cells (not recorded which). The receptors were sampled from a man aged 18 to 35 in good health.

The chain has TRBV14 and TRBJ2-7; TCRdb picks TRBD2, but there is no DNA to check that call. This CDR3 is 11 amino acids long. Germline-derived CDR1 and CDR2 are SGHDN and FVKESK. The CDR3 sequence is CASSRSGEQYF.

This chain joins TRBV9 and TRBJ2-2; TCRdb's assignment of TRBD2 cannot be checked, as there is no DNA. The germline V gene has CDR1 SGDLS and CDR2 YYNGEE. The CDR3 totals 15 residues. CDR3 sequence reads: CASSEREPYTGELFF.

The V call is TRBV18, the J call TRBJ2-3; TCRdb's D call, TRBD2, is unchecked because there is no DNA. Germline V lookup: CDR1 KGHSH, CDR2 LQKENI. CDR3 size: 16 residues. CDR3 loop: CASSPPGLADTDTQYF.

The chain links TRBV5-1 to TRBJ1-2. Germline-derived CDR1 and CDR2 are SGHRS and YFSETQ. This CDR3 is built from 13 residues. The CDR3 loop is CASSPRKAGGYTF. The variable domain in full, completed from reference TRBV5-1 and TRBJ1-2, reads KAGVTQTPRYLIKTRGQQVTLSCSPISGHRSVSWYQQTPGQGLQFLFEYFSETQRNKGNFPGRFSGRQFSNSRSEMNVSTLELGDSALYLCASSPRKAGGYTFGSGTRLTVV.

This chain uses TRBV6-2 or TRBV6-3 with TRBJ2-1; checking the TCRdb D call of TRBD2 is not possible without DNA. The CDR3 spans 15 residues. The germline gives CDR1 MNHEY, CDR2 SVGEGT. The chain's CDR3 is CASSYTLENHNEQFF.

The rearrangement links TRBV6-4 to TRBJ2-2; TCRdb lists TRBD1, though no DNA is available to test this call. Germline V gene sequence: CDR1 MRHNA, CDR2 SNTAGT. The CDR3 contains 15 residues. The CDR3 spells CASSPASRGTGELFF.

This sequence joins TRBV6-6 and TRBJ2-1. Germline V lookup: CDR1 MNHNY, CDR2 SVGAGI (reference sequence). The CDR3 extends over 12 amino acids. CDR3 protein: CASSYMGREQFF.

The rearrangement uses TRBV11-2 and TRBJ2-3. The CDR3 runs to 15 residues. Germline lookup yields CDR1 SGHAT and CDR2 FQNNGV. The CDR3: CASSLGPGRTDTQYF.

V gene TRBV5-1 combines with J gene TRBJ2-3; checking the TCRdb D call of TRBD2 is not possible without DNA. CDR3 length: 14 amino acids. CDR1 SGHRS and CDR2 YFSETQ come from the germline V gene. CDR3 sequence: CASALTSYTDTQYF. Combining the CDR3 with reference TRBV5-1 and TRBJ2-3 gives the whole variable domain KAGVTQTPRYLIKTRGQQVTLSCSPISGHRSVSWYQQTPGQGLQFLFEYFSETQRNKGNFPGRFSGRQFSNSRSEMNVSTLELGDSALYLCASALTSYTDTQYFGPGTRLTVL.

The V and J genes are TRBV19 and TRBJ2-1; TCRdb gives TRBD2 as the D gene, but with no DNA this cannot be confirmed. The CDR3 runs to 20 residues. From germline, CDR1 is LNHDA and CDR2 SQIVND (reference sequence). The CDR3 here is CASSISPTTRRGGPYNEQFF.

This sequence joins TRBV20-1 and TRBJ2-3; TCRdb lists TRBD2, though no DNA is available to test this call. Germline CDR1 and CDR2: DFQATT and SNEGSKA (reference sequence). The CDR3 sequence is 12 residues long. The CDR3 sequence is CSGTRVEDTQYF.

The rearrangement links TRBV29-1 to TRBJ2-1. There are 11 residues in the CDR3. In germline, CDR1 is SQVTM, CDR2 ANQGSEA. The CDR3 here is CSLRDYNEQFF.

V is TRBV28 and J is TRBJ2-7; no DNA is available, so the TRBD1 call from TCRdb remains unchecked. The CDR3 is 13 residues long. Germline-derived CDR1 and CDR2 are MDHEN and SYDVKM. CDR3 protein: CASRRDSPYEQYF. Variable domain in full (rest from reference TRBV28 and TRBJ2-7): DVKVTQSSRYLVKRTGEKVFLECVQDMDHENMFWYRQDPGLGLRLIYFSYDVKMKEKGDIPEGYSVSREKKERFSLILESASTNQTSMYLCASRRDSPYEQYFGPGTRLTVT.

V and J are TRBV5-4 and TRBJ2-1; the TRBD2 assignment by TCRdb is unverifiable without DNA. CDR1 and CDR2 (germline): SGHNT, YYREEE (reference sequence). The CDR3 contains 14 residues. CDR3: CASSLVEGRNEQFF.

The chain recombines TRBV12-3 or TRBV12-4 with TRBJ2-1; TCRdb selects TRBD2, and the lack of DNA leaves this call unchecked. The CDR3 totals 15 residues. The CDR3 sequence: CASSLGLAGVNEQFF.

V is TRBV9 and J is TRBJ2-1; TCRdb's D gene call, TRBD2, goes unchecked for lack of DNA. This CDR3 is built from 13 residues. Germline CDR1 is SGDLS and CDR2 is YYNGEE. CDR3 region: CASSVDLTDEQFF.

This CDR3 is CASNYNADTQYF. The chain recombines TRBV7-2 with TRBJ2-3. Germline V gene lookup returns CDR1 SGHTA and CDR2 FQGNSA. CDR3 length equals 12 residues.

This chain links TRBV29-1 with TRBJ1-2; as DNA is missing, the TRBD1 call by TCRdb cannot be tested. The CDR3 has 13 residues. The germline V gene has CDR1 SQVTM and CDR2 ANQGSEA. The CDR3: CSGRTENNYGYTF.

The chain is built from TRBV12-3 or TRBV12-4 and TRBJ1-4. CDR3 size: 14 residues. The CDR3 here is CASSLRTAGEKLFF.

The chain employs TRBV4-2 and TRBJ2-5; TCRdb calls TRBD1, which cannot be checked without DNA. This CDR3 has 14 amino acids. The germline V gene encodes CDR1 LGHNA and CDR2 YNFKEQ. CDR3 sequence: CASSQEPREGAQYF.

The rearrangement uses TRBV6-5 and TRBJ1-2; as DNA is missing, the TRBD1 call by TCRdb cannot be tested. Germline CDR1 MNHEY, CDR2 SVGAGI. This CDR3 has 12 residues. CDR3 sequence reads: CAARDRGPGYTF.

J is TRBJ2-1 and V is TRBV12-3 or TRBV12-4; TCRdb's D gene call, TRBD1, goes unchecked for lack of DNA. The CDR3 consists of 13 residues. The CDR3 here is CASSLIRGGEQFF.

The chain has TRBV12-3 or TRBV12-4 and TRBJ2-5; the TCRdb D gene call, TRBD1, has no DNA to confirm it. The length of the CDR3 is 15 residues. The CDR3 loop is CASREGQPGQETQYF.

V and J are TRBV4-3 and TRBJ2-1; TCRdb designates TRBD1, a call that cannot be tested without DNA. The CDR3 has 15 residues. The germline V gene encodes CDR1 LGHNA and CDR2 YSLEER. The CDR3 region is CASSHERGSYNEQFF.

This rearrangement joins TRBV12-3 or TRBV12-4 to TRBJ2-1. The CDR3 is 14 residues long. The CDR3 is CASSLAVTINEQFF.

The chain carries TRBV6-6 and TRBJ1-1. This CDR3 has 15 amino acids. Germline loops: CDR1 MNHNY, CDR2 SVGAGI (reference sequence). This CDR3 is CASSPDRLTNTEAFF.

The chain has TRBV7-3 and TRBJ2-1. The germline gives CDR1 SGHTA, CDR2 FQGTGA. The CDR3 runs to 13 residues. This CDR3 reads CASSLDPNNEQFF.

The J gene is TRBJ2-3, the V gene TRBV20-1. The germline V gene encodes CDR1 DFQATT and CDR2 SNEGSKA (reference sequence). The CDR3 loop spans 14 amino acids. This CDR3 reads CSALVEVGTDTQYF.